There are many counts of the clone carrying this T cell receptor beta chain. What it recognizes is unknown. All patients picked for sequencing had shown, by flow cytometry, an expansion of CD8+CD57+ cells. Severe acquired aplastic anemia was present in every patient. Profiling that covered TCR beta VDJ and CDR3 relied on genomic DNA as its template. One entry per CDR3 protein, called by TCRdb with MiXCR from the reads. The table lists under 350,000 distinct CDR3 sequences, 45% to 65% of them singletons. This entry comes from a study of CD8+CD57+ T cells in acquired aplastic anemia. Study-wide findings and caveats: Some 28 sequences, all CD8+ CDR3, were shared between patients and controls.

The sequenced sample consisted of sorted CD4+, CD8+, or CD8+CD57+ T cells (not recorded which) from PBMCs. This clonotype was obtained from a human donor with aplastic anemia.

The CDR3 nucleotides read TGTGCCAGCATTAGCCGACAGGGTGGCCAGCCCCAGCATTTT. It is translated as CASISRQGGQPQHF. This sequence joins TRBV6-6 and TRBJ1-5, with 7 bases matching TRBD1. J lost 7 bases, V lost 7 bases, and 10 bases had no gene match. This CDR3 spans 14 amino acids. CDR1 is MNHNY and CDR2 is SVGAGI in the germline V gene (reference sequence).